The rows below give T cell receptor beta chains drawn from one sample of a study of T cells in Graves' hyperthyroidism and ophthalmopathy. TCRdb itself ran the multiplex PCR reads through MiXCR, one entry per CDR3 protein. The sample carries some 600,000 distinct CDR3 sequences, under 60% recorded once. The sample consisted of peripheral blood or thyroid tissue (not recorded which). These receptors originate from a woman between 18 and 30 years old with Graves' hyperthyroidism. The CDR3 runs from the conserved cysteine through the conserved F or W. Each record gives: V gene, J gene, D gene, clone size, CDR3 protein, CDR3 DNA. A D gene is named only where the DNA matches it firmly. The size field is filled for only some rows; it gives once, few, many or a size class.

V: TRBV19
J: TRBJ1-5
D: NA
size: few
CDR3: CASSIEGRSGQPQHF
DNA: TGTGCCAGTAGTATAGAGGGAAGGTCAGGGCAGCCCCAGCATTTT

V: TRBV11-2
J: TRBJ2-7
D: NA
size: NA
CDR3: CASSGTSGHYEQYF
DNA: TGTGCCAGCAGCGGGACATCGGGACACTACGAGCAGTACTTC

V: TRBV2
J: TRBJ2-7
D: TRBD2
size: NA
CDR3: CASSFTTGRDEQYF
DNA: TGTGCCAGCAGTTTTACGACCGGGAGGGACGAGCAGTACTTC

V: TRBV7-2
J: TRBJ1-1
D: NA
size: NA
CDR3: CASSSLGTEASF
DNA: TGTGCCAGCAGCTCCCTCGGGACTGAAGCTTCCTTT

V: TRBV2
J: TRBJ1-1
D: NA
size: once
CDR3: CASRQSAEAFF
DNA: TGTGCCAGCCGTCAAAGCGCTGAAGCTTTCTTT

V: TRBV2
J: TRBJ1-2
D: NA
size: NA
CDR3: CASSGRGSNYGYTF
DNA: TGTGCCAGCAGTGGAAGGGGTTCCAACTATGGCTACACCTTC

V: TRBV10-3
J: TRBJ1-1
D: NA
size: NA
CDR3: CAIRAAGFTEAFF
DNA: TGTGCCATCAGGGCCGCAGGATTCACTGAAGCTTTCTTT

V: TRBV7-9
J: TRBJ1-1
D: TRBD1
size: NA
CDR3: CASSYPVAGGAGAFF
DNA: TGTGCCAGCAGCTACCCGGTGGCAGGGGGCGCCGGGGCTTTCTTT

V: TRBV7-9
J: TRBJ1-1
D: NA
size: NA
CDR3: CASSDGQGKTHTEAFF
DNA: TGTGCCAGCAGTGACGGGCAGGGTAAAACTCACACTGAAGCTTTCTTT

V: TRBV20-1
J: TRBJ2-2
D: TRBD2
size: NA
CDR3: CSADPGRETGELFF
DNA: TGCAGTGCCGATCCGGGGAGGGAGACCGGGGAGCTGTTTTTT

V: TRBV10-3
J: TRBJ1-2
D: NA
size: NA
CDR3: CAISVEEARGYYTF
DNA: TGTGCCATCAGCGTTGAAGAGGCAAGGGGATACTACACCTTC